This passage covers 26 T cell receptor beta chains from one sample sequenced in a study of Graves' ophthalmopathy and Graves' hyperthyroidism listed by TCRdb under 2018. TCRdb shows the sequencer as Illumina HiSeq 2000. TCR beta CDR3 regions were amplified from RNA transcripts for repertoire sequencing. A first-round RT-PCR used HTBI primers with the Qiagen OneStep RT-PCR kit, followed by a second-round multiplex PCR, size selection and purification. TCRdb handled the public reads itself, with Q25 trimming in fastp and clone calling in MiXCR, and kept productive beta chains. CDR3 protein sequences are deduplicated, and each keeps its most common genes and DNA. Recorded for this sample are about 500,000 distinct CDR3 sequences; approximately 15% of them occurred a single time. The ten largest clones add up to about 10% of the sample. Sequenced: blood. Receptors were obtained from a woman in her 30s with Graves' ophthalmopathy. Donor details come from another sample of the same person, matched by shared clones.

This clonotype showed up just a few times. This chain connects TRBV11-1 to TRBJ2-2, with a tentative D call TRBD1 (6 bases). Per the germline V gene, CDR1 is SGHAT and CDR2 is FQDESV (reference sequence). This CDR3 contains 16 residues. Deletions cut 8 bases from V and 6 bases from J, with 22 bases between. DNA for the CDR3: TGTGCCAGCCATATGTGGCAGGGGCTGTCTGCCGGGGAGCTGTTTTTT. It encodes CASHMWQGLSAGELFF.

This clonotype was found many times. The chain links TRBV6-2 or TRBV6-3 to TRBJ1-2; D is uncertain. This CDR3 comprises 13 residues. Trimming cost V 6 bases and J 4 bases, with 12 bases left between them. The germline V gene has CDR1 MNHEY and CDR2 SVGEGT. The CDR3 sequence is CASRSTGAYGYTF. The CDR3 DNA follows: TGTGCCAGCAGGTCGACGGGAGCCTATGGCTACACCTTC.

The J gene is TRBJ2-5, the V gene TRBV28, with D possibly being TRBD2 (7 bases). Germline assignment: CDR1 MDHEN and CDR2 SYDVKM. V lost 4 bases to trimming and J lost 5 bases, with 20 bases between them. CDR3 length: 16 residues. Written as DNA, the CDR3 is TGTGCCAGCAGTTCCCCCTACGGGGGGCGTTCGGAGACCCAGTACTTC. Translation: CASSSPYGGRSETQYF.

In this sample, this clonotype turned up a few times. The chain couples TRBV5-6 to TRBJ2-4, with TRBD1 matching 9 bases. In germline, CDR1 is SGHDT, CDR2 YYEEEE. V gave up 4 bases and J gave up 4 bases; unmatched junction bases: 6. This CDR3 contains 15 residues. CDR3 loop: CASSGRQGVKNIQYF. The CDR3 nucleotides are TGTGCCAGCAGCGGAAGACAGGGGGTTAAAAACATTCAGTACTTC. Combining the CDR3 with reference TRBV5-6 and TRBJ2-4 gives the whole variable domain DAGVTQSPTHLIKTRGQQVTLRCSPKSGHDTVSWYQQALGQGPQFIFQYYEEEERQRGNFPDRFSGHQFPNYSSELNVNALLLGDSALYLCASSGRQGVKNIQYFGAGTRLSVL.

This clonotype appeared many times. V is TRBV10-2 and J is TRBJ1-2, with TRBD1 matching 7 bases. The CDR3 has 13 residues. The V gene end was trimmed by 7 bases and the J gene end by 6 bases; junction bases not matched to a gene: 8. Germline V gene data show CDR1 as WSHSY and CDR2 as SAAADI. In DNA form, the CDR3 reads TGCGCCAGCACCCCGGACAGGTTGGATGGCTACACCTTC. This sequence encodes CASTPDRLDGYTF.

This clonotype appeared many times. V usage is TRBV24-1 and J usage is TRBJ2-4, with a possible D match to TRBD1 (5 bases). This CDR3 comprises 17 residues. Trimming stripped 3 bases from V and 0 bases from J, with 14 bases between. Germline V gives CDR1 KGHDR, CDR2 SFDVKD. CDR3 residues: CATSDPSAGLAKNIQYF. The CDR3 DNA is TGTGCCACCAGTGATCCCTCGGCAGGGTTAGCCAAAAACATTCAGTACTTC.

This clonotype was recorded many times. The chain employs TRBV30 and TRBJ1-1; 11 bases fit TRBD1. The CDR3 runs to 13 residues. Germline-derived CDR1 and CDR2 are GTSNPN and SVGIG (reference sequence). With 8 bases clipped from V and 1 base from J, the junction kept 3 bases outside the gene matches. CDR3 amino acids: CARGTGGNTEAFF. In DNA, the CDR3 is TGTGCCCGAGGGACAGGGGGGAACACTGAAGCTTTCTTT. Using reference TRBV30 and TRBJ1-1 for the parts outside the CDR3, the full variable domain is SQTIHQWPATLVQPVGSPLSLECTVEGTSNPNLYWYRQAAGRGLQLLFYSVGIGQISSEVPQNLSASRPQDRQFILSSKKLLLSDSGFYLCARGTGGNTEAFFGQGTRLTVV.

This clonotype was observed many times. V gene TRBV6-4 combines with J gene TRBJ1-3, with 7 bases identical to TRBD1. Germline V lookup: CDR1 MRHNA, CDR2 SNTAGT. V trimming: 10 bases; J trimming: 3 bases; junction bases outside the gene matches: 9. This CDR3 has 14 residues. CDR3 in amino acids: CAITTDRDGNTIYF. In DNA form, the CDR3 reads TGTGCCATCACTACCGACAGGGATGGAAACACCATATATTTT.

There are many counts of this clonotype. V is TRBV15 and J is TRBJ2-5; D is perhaps TRBD2 (6 bases). The germline V and J ends were trimmed by 1 base and 5 bases, with 8 bases remaining between them. This CDR3 is built from 13 residues. Per the germline V gene, CDR1 is LNHNV and CDR2 is YYDKDF (reference sequence). The chain's CDR3 is CATSRVLAETQYF. CDR3 nucleotide sequence: TGTGCCACCAGCAGAGTACTAGCCGAGACCCAGTACTTC.

Ten or more counts support this clonotype. The gene calls are TRBV12-3 or TRBV12-4 and TRBJ2-2, with no clear D. V lost 8 bases and J lost 5, with 6 bases in between. The CDR3 runs to 11 residues. CDR3 bases: TGTGCCAGCTACACAACCGGGGAGCTGTTTTTT. Protein sequence: CASYTTGELFF.

The V call is TRBV12-3 or TRBV12-4, the J call TRBJ2-1, with D tentatively TRBD1 (6 bases). With 5 bases removed from V and 1 base from J, the gap between germline ends came to 9 bases. The CDR3 consists of 14 residues. The CDR3: CASSRQDSYNEQFF. In DNA form, the CDR3 reads TGTGCCAGCAGTAGACAGGATTCCTACAATGAGCAGTTCTTC.

The sample holds a few counts of this clonotype. The gene calls are TRBV5-1 and TRBJ2-1; D unresolved. The CDR3 contains 13 residues. The ends were cut back, 3 bases at V and 3 bases at J, with 7 bases in the middle. Germline V CDR1 and CDR2: SGHRS, YFSETQ. This CDR3 reads CASSYTDYNEQFF. In DNA form, the CDR3 reads TGCGCCAGCAGCTATACAGACTACAATGAGCAGTTCTTC.

In its sample, this clonotype was seen many times. The J gene is TRBJ1-1, the V gene TRBV6-1; D gene ambiguous. V lost 5 bases, J lost 4 bases, and 8 bases lay in between. This CDR3 has 12 amino acids. Germline V lookup: CDR1 MNHNS, CDR2 SASEGT. In DNA form, the CDR3 reads TGTGCCAGCAGTATGGGTGGCACTGAAGCTTTCTTT. This encodes CASSMGGTEAFF.

CDR3 nucleotide sequence: TGCGCCAGCAGTGATGGGACAGGGCACACCGGGGAGCTGTTTTTT. Translated, it gives CASSDGTGHTGELFF. The chain couples TRBV10-2 to TRBJ2-2; 9 positions agree with TRBD1. The CDR3 consists of 15 residues. V shed 3 bases and J 3 bases; nucleotides not matched to a gene: 2. Germline loops: CDR1 WSHSY, CDR2 SAAADI.

Note on this clonotype: With a much larger clone just one base away, this may be a read error. The chain couples TRBV4-2 to TRBJ2-7; 7 nucleotides agree with TRBD2. There are 16 residues in the CDR3. Germline V gene sequence: CDR1 LGHNA, CDR2 YNFKEQ. As DNA, the CDR3 is TGTGCCAGCAACCAAGATGGCAGCGGGGCTACCTACGAGCAGTACTTC. This translates into CASNQDGSGATYEQYF.

This clonotype was recorded many times. This chain connects TRBV7-2 to TRBJ2-2; D is undetermined. V was trimmed by 1 base and J by 6 bases, leaving 3 bases between them. Germline V gene data show CDR1 as SGHTA and CDR2 as FQGNSA. The CDR3 contains 12 residues. The CDR3: CASSLGPGELFF. DNA for the CDR3: TGTGCCAGCAGCTTAGGGCCCGGGGAGCTGTTTTTT.

In its sample, this clonotype was seen many times. The V gene is TRBV6-2 or TRBV6-3, the J gene TRBJ2-7; D gene ambiguous. The CDR3 covers 14 residues. Germline V gives CDR1 MNHEY, CDR2 SVGEGT. V dropped 6 bases and J dropped 5 bases, with 17 bases sitting between them. CDR3 residues: CASSRSLDYNEQYF. In nucleotides, the CDR3 is TGTGCCAGCAGCCGAAGTCTAGATTACAACGAGCAGTACTTC.

In its sample, this clonotype was seen a few times. A much more abundant neighbour one base away suggests this may be a read error. The V call is TRBV6-5, the J call TRBJ1-1; 7 bases align to TRBD1. CDR3 size: 14 residues. Germline assignment: CDR1 MNHEY and CDR2 SVGAGI. The CDR3 here is CASSNPRGHTEASF. The DNA of the CDR3 is TGTGCCAGCAGTAACCCTAGGGGGCACACTGAAGCTTCCTTT.

This clonotype was counted at least ten times. The rearrangement joins TRBV20-1 to TRBJ2-5; 11 positions agree with TRBD2. The germline V gene encodes CDR1 DFQATT and CDR2 SNEGSKA (reference sequence). The trim removed 5 bases at V and 2 bases at J, leaving 7 bases unmatched. This CDR3 contains 15 residues. The CDR3 nucleotides are TGCAGTGCTCTGCCGGGACTAGCGGAACAAGAGACCCAGTACTTC. Amino acid sequence: CSALPGLAEQETQYF.

V usage is TRBV5-1 and J usage is TRBJ2-7; D is perhaps TRBD1 or TRBD2 (5 bases each). Between the trimmed V and J ends, which lost 3 bases and 3 bases, there was a span of 10 bases. CDR3 length: 13 amino acids. Germline V CDR1 and CDR2: SGHRS, YFSETQ. The CDR3 spells CASSWDGYYEQYF. The CDR3 bases are TGCGCCAGCAGCTGGGACGGTTACTACGAGCAGTACTTC.

There are many counts of this clonotype. V usage is TRBV27 and J usage is TRBJ1-1; D might be TRBD1 (5 bases). The V gene's germline CDR1 is MNHEY and CDR2 SMNVEV (reference sequence). This CDR3 comprises 17 residues. The germline V and J ends were trimmed by 2 bases and 5 bases, with 21 bases remaining between them. CDR3 nucleotide sequence: TGTGCCAGCAGTTTAAGTCTCAACAGGAGGGGTGGGACTGAAGCTTTCTTT. This encodes CASSLSLNRRGGTEAFF.

This clonotype appeared many times. The chain recombines TRBV6-1 with TRBJ1-2, with D possibly being TRBD1 (5 bases). Per the germline V gene, CDR1 is MNHNS and CDR2 is SASEGT. V was clipped by 4 bases and J by 1 base, with 7 bases between them. The CDR3 sequence is 13 residues long. CDR3 sequence (DNA): TGTGCCAGCAGTGTGGACAATAACTATGGCTACACCTTC. Amino acid sequence: CASSVDNNYGYTF.

As regards this clonotype: Possible read error: a much larger clone is one base away. This likely comes from a read error, as the CDR3 has no conserved phenylalanine or tryptophan at its end. This chain links TRBV19 with TRBJ1-2, with D perhaps TRBD1 (5 bases). The V gene's germline CDR1 is LNHDA and CDR2 SQIVND (reference sequence). V shed 9 bases and J shed 0 bases, with 17 bases lying between them. This CDR3 region has 15 residues. CDR3 sequence reads: CASSFRDLTNYGYTS. CDR3 sequence (DNA): TGTGCCAGCTCCTTCAGGGATTTGACTAACTATGGCTACACCTCC.

In this sample, this clonotype turned up many times. The genes are TRBV28 and TRBJ2-7; 10 positions match TRBD1. V lost 6 bases to trimming and J lost 5 bases; unmatched junction nucleotides: 10. The CDR3 has 15 amino acids. Germline lookup yields CDR1 MDHEN and CDR2 SYDVKM. The CDR3: CASSSYGTGVHEQYF. The CDR3 DNA reads TGTGCCAGCAGCTCTTATGGGACAGGGGTCCACGAGCAGTACTTC.

The table lists this clonotype with many counts. This chain connects TRBV28 to TRBJ1-5; TRBD1 aligns across 7 bases. J lost 3 bases, V lost 6 bases, and 8 bases had no gene match. Germline CDR1 MDHEN, CDR2 SYDVKM. The CDR3 is 15 residues long. Here the CDR3 DNA reads TGTGCCAGCAGCCCGGGGGACAGACCCAATCAGCCCCAGCATTTT. Amino acid sequence: CASSPGDRPNQPQHF.

This clonotype was detected ten times or more. This sequence joins TRBV28 and TRBJ1-5; no reliable D call. Germline V gene data show CDR1 as MDHEN and CDR2 as SYDVKM. V lost 8 bases and J lost 2, with 7 bases in between. The CDR3 totals 12 residues. The CDR3 nucleotides read TGTGCCAGCCATAGGGGCAATCAGCCCCAGCATTTT. Amino acids: CASHRGNQPQHF.